Each of the 5 T cell receptor beta chains below was sequenced from the same sample in a study of T cell responses to AZD1222 COVID-19 vaccine. The method was immunoSEQ multiplex PCR; TCRdb's version includes in-frame clones alone and lacks a portion of them. The sample carries under 150,000 clones, 93% recorded once. The sample in question was peripheral blood, obtained on day 0 of AZD1222 vaccination. Receptors originate from an adult in good health.

CDR3 coding DNA: TGTGCCAGCAGCGGGAGGGGGAGTAGCCTCGAGCAGTACTTC. Translation: CASSGRGSSLEQYF. V gene TRBV28 combines with J gene TRBJ2-7; 8 bases agree with TRBD2. The length of the CDR3 is 14 residues. Germline CDR1 is MDHEN and CDR2 is SYDVKM. V shed 6 bases and J 6 bases; nucleotides not matched to a gene: 10.

V is TRBV7-9 and J is TRBJ1-5; D is unresolved. CDR1 SEHNR and CDR2 FQNEAQ come from the germline V gene (reference sequence). Trimming removed 8 bases at V and 6 bases at J, with 14 bases between. The CDR3 totals 13 residues. CDR3 loop: CASADLVSQPQHF. For the CDR3, the DNA is TGTGCCAGCGCGGATCTGGTTAGTCAGCCCCAGCATTTT.

This rearrangement joins TRBV24-1 to TRBJ2-1; D not certain. The V gene lost 5 bases and the J gene lost 8 bases, with 6 bases spanning the gap. The CDR3 extends over 11 amino acids. CDR1 is KGHDR, CDR2 SFDVKD, per germline. CDR3 sequence reads: CATSVMDEQFF. The CDR3 DNA is TGTGCCACCAGTGTGATGGATGAGCAGTTCTTC.

The chain is built from TRBV4-1 and TRBJ1-3; 7 positions match TRBD1. V lost 1 base, J lost 3 bases, and 3 bases stayed unmatched. Germline assignment: CDR1 MGHRA and CDR2 YSYEKL. The CDR3 is made up of 15 amino acids. The CDR3 DNA follows: TGCGCCAGCAGCCAAGGTACAGGGGTTGGAAACACCATATATTTT. Its translation is CASSQGTGVGNTIYF.

The CDR3 spells CASCPSGGYQFF. Written as DNA, the CDR3 is TGTGCCAGCTGTCCTAGCGGGGGGTATCAGTTCTTC. V gene TRBV6-6 combines with J gene TRBJ2-1, with TRBD2 matching over 11 bases. CDR3 length equals 12 residues. Per germline, CDR1 MNHNY and CDR2 SVGAGI (reference sequence). Trimming at V came to 8 bases and at J to 13 bases, leaving 7 bases not matched to a gene.